This TCR beta chain was recorded in a study of blood T cell repertoires in COVID-19. The CDR3 consists of 15 residues. The junction had 8 bases not matched to a gene; V was cut back by 1 base and J by 10 bases. Looked up from germline, CDR1 is LNHNV and CDR2 is YYDKDF (reference sequence). This table comes from immunoSEQ multiplex PCR, and its TCRdb copy is limited to in-frame clones, with some not included. The table includes some 180,000 clones, approximately 86% detected once. In Seattle, patients joined the study during active infection and were tracked longitudinally. V is TRBV15 and J is TRBJ2-1, with 9 bases lining up with TRBD2. The sample taken for sequencing was peripheral blood. The TCR comes from an elderly woman with COVID-19, enrolled during active disease. The CDR3 DNA reads TGTGCCACCAGCAGAGTGCGCGGGAGGGCCGGGGAGCAGTTCTTC. Its translation is CATSRVRGRAGEQFF.